The 21 T cell receptor beta chains listed next were all sequenced from one sample in a study of shared clonotypes between healthy human individuals (dated by TCRdb to about 2020). Libraries were constructed by the immunoSEQ multiplex PCR assay. In TCRdb, the immuneACCESS table is reduced to in-frame sequences with V and J assigned. These tables do not hold every clone; where another copy was compared, an unresolved V gene accounts for under half, and the others remain unexplained. The sample contains 2 million to 2.5 million clones, around 95% of them found a single time. Around 0.13% of the sample lies in the top ten. Sequenced input: naive CD4+ T cells sorted from blood. The cell subset or site label corresponds to: CD45RA+ positively selected. These receptors were taken from a man aged 18 to 29 in good health.

This chain joins TRBV6-1 and TRBJ1-1; possibly TRBD1 for D (5 bases). Germline values: CDR1 MNHNS, CDR2 SASEGT. V lost 5 bases, J lost 4 bases, and 11 bases lay in between. The CDR3 is 13 residues long. CDR3 nucleotide sequence: TGTGCCAGCAGTCTACGACAGAGCACTGAAGCTTTCTTT. It codes for CASSLRQSTEAFF.

V is TRBV27 and J is TRBJ1-4; 11 bases agree with TRBD1. This CDR3 contains 16 residues. CDR1 MNHEY and CDR2 SMNVEV come from the germline V gene (reference sequence). The junction had 5 bases not matched to a gene; V was cut back by 0 bases and J by 8 bases. In DNA, the CDR3 is TGTGCCAGCAGTTTATCATGGACAGGGGGCGACGAAAAACTGTTTTTT. This sequence encodes CASSLSWTGGDEKLFF. Supplemented by reference TRBV27 and TRBJ1-4, the full variable domain reads EAQVTQNPRYLITVTGKKLTVTCSQNMNHEYMSWYRQDPGLGLRQIYYSMNVEVTDKGDVPEGYKVSRKEKRNFPLILESPSPNQTSLYFCASSLSWTGGDEKLFFGSGTQLSVL.

The chain employs TRBV10-2 and TRBJ2-7, with 9 bases aligning to TRBD1. The CDR3 runs to 17 residues. Germline-derived CDR1 and CDR2 are WSHSY and SAAADI. After removal of 9 bases from V and 0 bases from J, the junction contained 15 bases not matched to a gene. CDR3 bases: TGCGCCAGAAGGTCCCGGGACAGGGAGAGGGGCTCCTACGAGCAGTACTTC. It yields the protein CARRSRDRERGSYEQYF.

J is TRBJ1-4 and V is TRBV4-1; D is unresolved. CDR1 and CDR2 from the germline V gene are MGHRA and YSYEKL. The CDR3 totals 16 residues. The germline V and J ends were trimmed by 0 bases and 8 bases, with 16 bases remaining between them. This CDR3 is CASSQDSGIEVEKLFF. The CDR3, as DNA: TGCGCCAGCAGCCAAGATTCTGGGATCGAGGTCGAAAAACTGTTTTTT.

The rearrangement links TRBV25-1 to TRBJ2-6; 7 bases match TRBD1. V lost 6 bases to trimming and J lost 2 bases; unmatched junction nucleotides: 4. Germline CDR1 MGHDK, CDR2 SYGVNS. CDR3 length equals 15 residues. DNA of the CDR3: TGTGCCAGCAGCCTCACAGGGGCTGGGGCCAACGTCCTGACTTTC. This codes for CASSLTGAGANVLTF.

CDR3 residues: CASSYGTGRTDTQYF. The DNA of the CDR3 is TGTGCCAGCAGCTATGGGACAGGGCGCACAGATACGCAGTATTTT. J is TRBJ2-3 and V is TRBV7-2; 9 positions match TRBD1. This CDR3 has 15 amino acids. Unmatched junction bases numbered 3, after V lost 4 bases and J lost 1 base. Germline assignment: CDR1 SGHTA and CDR2 FQGNSA. Using reference TRBV7-2 and TRBJ2-3 for the parts outside the CDR3, the full variable domain is GAGVSQSPSNKVTEKGKDVELRCDPISGHTALYWYRQSLGQGLEFLIYFQGNSAPDKSGLPSDRFSAERTGGSVSTLTIQRTQQEDSAVYLCASSYGTGRTDTQYFGPGTRLTVL.

The chain recombines TRBV10-3 with TRBJ2-7; TRBD2 aligns across 7 bases. J was trimmed by 3 bases and V by 11 bases; bases with no gene match: 13. The CDR3 sequence is 14 residues long. Looked up from germline, CDR1 is ENHRY and CDR2 is SYGVKD. CDR3 nucleotide sequence: TGTGCCTCCGGCGGGGGAATTGAATTCTACGAGCAGTACTTC. It codes for CASGGGIEFYEQYF.

The table lists this clone with a count of one. The chain carries TRBV25-1 and TRBJ1-6; the match to TRBD1 covers 8 bases. This CDR3 region has 18 residues. CDR1 and CDR2 (germline): MGHDK, SYGVNS. After removal of 6 bases from V and 3 bases from J, the junction contained 13 bases not matched to a gene. This chain's CDR3 is CASRPGTGTGFYNSPLHF. The CDR3 nucleotides are TGTGCCAGCAGGCCCGGAACCGGGACAGGTTTCTATAATTCACCCCTCCACTTT.

This chain joins TRBV2 and TRBJ1-2; D ambiguous. The CDR3 consists of 13 residues. The germline V gene encodes CDR1 SNHLY and CDR2 FYNNEI. Trimming stripped 4 bases from V and 0 bases from J, with 6 bases between. CDR3 region: CASSVVPNYGYTF. The DNA of the CDR3 is TGTGCCAGCAGTGTGGTACCTAACTATGGCTACACCTTC.

Here the CDR3 DNA reads TGTGCCTGGAGTGTCGCCTCGGAGCAGTTCTTC. Encoded protein: CAWSVASEQFF. The V and J genes are TRBV30 and TRBJ2-1, with D hard to call. Trimming cost V 0 bases and J 10 bases, with 7 bases left between them. The V gene's germline CDR1 is GTSNPN and CDR2 SVGIG (reference sequence). The CDR3 spans 11 residues.

This clone was counted only a few times. The rearrangement joins TRBV4-3 to TRBJ1-6; D uncertain. The germline CDR1 and CDR2 sequences are LGHNA and YSLEER. The CDR3 loop spans 13 amino acids. The V and J ends lost 5 bases and 7 bases respectively, with 9 bases between them. CDR3 in amino acids: CASSGYGNSPLHF. The DNA of the CDR3 is TGCGCCAGCAGCGGATACGGGAATTCACCCCTCCACTTT.

This clone was observed a single time. The V gene is TRBV5-4, the J gene TRBJ1-6, with D possibly being TRBD1 (6 bases). Germline lookup yields CDR1 SGHNT and CDR2 YYREEE (reference sequence). V lost 4 bases, J lost 0 bases, and 17 bases lay in between. The length of the CDR3 is 18 residues. CDR3 region: CASSPAGGQSSYNSPLHF. The DNA of the CDR3 is TGTGCCAGCAGCCCCGCGGGGGGGCAGAGCTCCTATAATTCACCCCTCCACTTT. The full variable domain, rest sourced from reference TRBV5-4 and TRBJ1-6, is ETGVTQSPTHLIKTRGQQVTLRCSSQSGHNTVSWYQQALGQGPQFIFQYYREEENGRGNFPPRFSGLQFPNYSSELNVNALELDDSALYLCASSPAGGQSSYNSPLHFGNGTRLTVT.

In its sample, this clone was seen once. Other nucleotide sequences from this sample produce the same CDR3. The V call is TRBV5-1, the J call TRBJ2-7; D ambiguous. The CDR3 consists of 14 residues. V was clipped by 0 bases and J by 2 bases, with 9 bases between them. Germline CDR1 SGHRS, CDR2 YFSETQ. The CDR3 sequence: CASSLGGPPYEQYF. Written as DNA, the CDR3 is TGCGCCAGCAGCTTGGGGGGTCCCCCCTACGAGCAGTACTTC.

The chain has TRBV11-3 and TRBJ2-1; 7 bases align to TRBD2. The CDR3 spans 16 residues. CDR1 is SGHNT and CDR2 is YENEEA in the germline V gene. J lost 5 bases, V lost 2 bases, and 9 bases had no gene match. CDR3 nucleotides: TGTGCCAGCAGCTTATTTGGGACTATGGGGAACAATGAGCAGTTCTTC. Translated: CASSLFGTMGNNEQFF.

This clone showed up just once. The chain combines TRBV6-5 with TRBJ1-6; 7 bases agree with TRBD1. Looked up from germline, CDR1 is MNHEY and CDR2 is SVGAGI. The CDR3 loop spans 14 amino acids. V lost 4 bases to trimming and J lost 14 bases; unmatched junction nucleotides: 11. CDR3 in DNA: TGTGCCAGCAGTTTTTCCGGGACAGTGCCATCCCTCCACTTT. It yields the protein CASSFSGTVPSLHF.

The chain uses TRBV6-1 and TRBJ1-6; D unclear. The CDR3 is 16 amino acids. Germline V gene lookup returns CDR1 MNHNS and CDR2 SASEGT. The V end lost 4 bases, the J end lost 9 bases, and 19 bases lay between the germline ends. Here the CDR3 DNA reads TGTGCCAGCAGTGGAGAGGACGGTTCAATCCCTTCACCCCTCCACTTT. Translation: CASSGEDGSIPSPLHF.

This clone was recorded once. V and J are TRBV27 and TRBJ2-7; D assignment may be TRBD1 or TRBD2 (6 bases each). Trimming took 5 bases from V and 3 from J, leaving 14 bases between them. CDR3 length: 14 amino acids. Germline loops: CDR1 MNHEY, CDR2 SMNVEV (reference sequence). CDR3 sequence reads: CASSRVGGFYEQYF. Here the CDR3 DNA reads TGTGCCAGCAGTAGGGTAGGGGGGTTCTACGAGCAGTACTTC.

This chain links TRBV28 with TRBJ1-2; 7 bases match TRBD1. This CDR3 is built from 17 residues. V shed 6 bases, J shed 3 bases, and the junction held 16 bases outside the gene matches. Germline V lookup: CDR1 MDHEN, CDR2 SYDVKM. The CDR3 coding sequence is TGTGCCAGCAGATCACCCGGGACAGCCATCCCGGACTATGGCTACACCTTC. Protein: CASRSPGTAIPDYGYTF.

This sequence joins TRBV10-3 and TRBJ1-1; the match to TRBD1 covers 9 bases. Looked up from germline, CDR1 is ENHRY and CDR2 is SYGVKD. The V gene end was trimmed by 3 bases and the J gene end by 0 bases; junction bases not matched to a gene: 2. The CDR3 length is 15 residues. The CDR3 region is CAISDRTGVNTEAFF. The CDR3 region has the DNA TGTGCCATCAGTGATCGGACAGGGGTGAACACTGAAGCTTTCTTT.

The V call is TRBV12-5, the J call TRBJ2-1; TRBD2 matches 7 bases. The germline gives CDR1 LGHNT, CDR2 FRNRAP. Germline trimming cut 5 bases from V and 7 bases from J; bases unmatched to any gene: 8. This CDR3 is built from 14 residues. For the CDR3, the DNA is TGTGCTAGTGGTAAAGGACTAGGATGGAATGAGCAGTTCTTC. Amino acid sequence: CASGKGLGWNEQFF.

The J gene is TRBJ2-7, the V gene TRBV6-1, with D perhaps matching TRBD2 (5 bases). There are 15 residues in the CDR3. V was cut by 6 bases and J by 7 bases, with 22 bases left in between. Germline V gene data show CDR1 as MNHNS and CDR2 as SASEGT. For the CDR3, the DNA is TGTGCCAGCAGGATGTCCGGGAAAACATGGAGAGAGCAGTACTTC. Amino acid sequence: CASRMSGKTWREQYF.